This TCR beta chain stems from a study of regulatory T cells in long-lasting Graves disease. In germline, CDR1 is SGHDT, CDR2 YYEEEE. Trimming removed 3 bases at V and 7 bases at J, with 8 bases between. This CDR3 has 13 amino acids. This clonotype was seen a handful of times. Libraries of TCR beta came from iRepertoire HTBI primers plus Arm-PCR of CDR3 regions. MiXCR, run by TCRdb on the multiplex PCR reads, gives a single entry per CDR3 protein. The repertoire holds a few hundred thousand distinct CDR3 sequences, under 20% seen once, with around 15% in the top ten. Time point given: newly diagnosed GD, antithyroid drugs for less than 3 months. Researchers made the TCR library from RNA that was extracted from PBMCs. Separately, the same data were catalogued under a study of T cells in Graves' hyperthyroidism and ophthalmopathy. That study reports: In making diagnoses, clinical symptoms, serum thyroxine and TRAb, thyroid ultrasound and orbital computed tomography were all used. The TCR CDR3 was amplified in a first-round RT-PCR using the HTBI primer set.

The specimen comprised peripheral blood mononuclear cells (PBMCs), sampled at new diagnosis, from a patient treated with antithyroid drugs. This receptor was obtained from a woman aged 25 to 39 with Graves disease. This chain connects TRBV5-6 to TRBJ1-6, with D hard to call. The chain's CDR3 is CASSWNLNSPLHF. In DNA, the CDR3 is TGTGCCAGCAGCTGGAACTTAAATTCACCCCTCCACTTT.